Listed below are T cell receptor beta chains from one sample, sequenced in a study of beta chain features in type 1 diabetes. The method was immunoSEQ multiplex PCR; TCRdb's version includes in-frame clones alone and lacks a portion of them. The sample includes about 60,000 clones, roughly three fifths of them seen just once. Specimen: Tregs from blood. All receptors come from a woman aged 18 to 35 in good health. Each CDR3 is given with its conserved first and last residue. The order of the fields is J gene, V gene, CDR3 protein.

j_call: TRBJ2-7; v_call: TRBV6-5; cdr3_aa: CASSSTGRIPYEQYF
j_call: TRBJ1-1; v_call: TRBV7-9; cdr3_aa: CASSFSNTEAFF
j_call: TRBJ1-1; v_call: TRBV2; cdr3_aa: CASFQVRDTEAFF
j_call: TRBJ2-7; v_call: TRBV7-2; cdr3_aa: CASSLAYLAGANSYEQYF
j_call: TRBJ2-1; v_call: TRBV4-2; cdr3_aa: CASSQTSGSYNEQFF
j_call: TRBJ2-7; v_call: TRBV10-3; cdr3_aa: CAISAVGQGGTYEQYF
j_call: TRBJ2-2; v_call: TRBV5-1; cdr3_aa: CASSRDRQGGELFF
j_call: TRBJ2-3; v_call: TRBV7-3; cdr3_aa: CASSLVYDDTQYF
j_call: TRBJ2-2; v_call: TRBV9; cdr3_aa: CASRDREGTGELFF
j_call: TRBJ2-7; v_call: TRBV7-9; cdr3_aa: CASSQVRAEQYF
j_call: TRBJ2-5; v_call: TRBV25-1; cdr3_aa: CASGQRGRYQETQYF
j_call: TRBJ1-2; v_call: TRBV4-3; cdr3_aa: CASSQEPAAPGGYTF
j_call: TRBJ2-2; v_call: TRBV6-6; cdr3_aa: CASSRPLWSGTGELFF
j_call: TRBJ2-5; v_call: TRBV5-4; cdr3_aa: CASSLSGRGQETQYF
j_call: TRBJ2-2; v_call: TRBV11-3; cdr3_aa: CASSSTGAGELFF
j_call: TRBJ2-7; v_call: TRBV7-9; cdr3_aa: CASSPILAGGLTYEQYF
j_call: TRBJ1-1; v_call: TRBV4-1; cdr3_aa: CASSVRQGMVTEAFF
j_call: TRBJ1-2; v_call: TRBV5-1; cdr3_aa: CASSLTTAGTDGYTF
j_call: TRBJ2-3; v_call: TRBV4-2; cdr3_aa: CASSQERSDSDTQYF
j_call: TRBJ2-3; v_call: TRBV7-6; cdr3_aa: CASSRTPGLAGSTDTQYF
j_call: TRBJ2-7; v_call: TRBV21-1; cdr3_aa: CASSSPRGGRRNEQYF
j_call: TRBJ1-4; v_call: TRBV7-9; cdr3_aa: CASRLSGKNEKLFF
j_call: TRBJ1-6; v_call: TRBV4-1; cdr3_aa: CASSRPPGSVSSSPLHF
j_call: TRBJ1-1; v_call: TRBV29-1; cdr3_aa: CSGQFMNTEAFF
j_call: TRBJ2-7; v_call: TRBV9; cdr3_aa: CASSVGTSGSYEQYF
j_call: TRBJ2-7; v_call: TRBV4-1; cdr3_aa: CASSQDRLAGREQYF
j_call: TRBJ2-2; v_call: TRBV5-8; cdr3_aa: CASSLRDRAAGELFF
j_call: TRBJ1-4; v_call: TRBV19; cdr3_aa: CASSVGQVGEKLFF
j_call: TRBJ1-2; v_call: TRBV19; cdr3_aa: CASSDLQGGYGYTF
j_call: TRBJ1-5; v_call: TRBV7-2; cdr3_aa: CASSLVFSGGNQPQHF
j_call: TRBJ2-5; v_call: TRBV6-6; cdr3_aa: CASGRLAGEETQYF
j_call: TRBJ2-7; v_call: TRBV6-6; cdr3_aa: CASSFETGIEQYF
j_call: TRBJ1-1; v_call: TRBV7-9; cdr3_aa: CASSLQGNTEAFF
j_call: TRBJ2-7; v_call: TRBV19; cdr3_aa: CASSPRTGGDEQYF
j_call: TRBJ1-1; v_call: TRBV5-1; cdr3_aa: CASSLGGTGGDEAFF
j_call: TRBJ2-2; v_call: TRBV18; cdr3_aa: CASSLDLNTGELFF
j_call: TRBJ1-5; v_call: TRBV21-1; cdr3_aa: CASSKVNTGWGRDQPQHF
j_call: TRBJ2-5; v_call: TRBV7-2; cdr3_aa: CASSFLGAQETQYF
j_call: TRBJ2-3; v_call: TRBV11-2; cdr3_aa: CASSQLGQTTDTQYF
j_call: TRBJ1-2; v_call: TRBV7-2; cdr3_aa: CASSPGQGTGYTF
j_call: TRBJ2-1; v_call: TRBV2; cdr3_aa: CATTGGRYNEQFF
j_call: TRBJ2-7; v_call: TRBV18; cdr3_aa: CASSPGQGVYEQYF
j_call: TRBJ1-1; v_call: TRBV5-1; cdr3_aa: CASSLYGRGLDTEAFF
j_call: TRBJ2-3; v_call: TRBV18; cdr3_aa: CASSPATASTDTQYF
j_call: TRBJ2-7; v_call: TRBV29-1; cdr3_aa: CSVVGESYEQYF
j_call: TRBJ2-1; v_call: TRBV5-1; cdr3_aa: CASSEQVYNEQFF
j_call: TRBJ1-4; v_call: TRBV25-1; cdr3_aa: CASSEQGYEKLFF
j_call: TRBJ2-7; v_call: TRBV10-1; cdr3_aa: CASREGLYEQYF
j_call: NA; v_call: TRBV7-8; cdr3_aa: CASSFRDPYEQYF
j_call: TRBJ1-3; v_call: TRBV5-1; cdr3_aa: CASSLGGASGNTIYF